Presented here are 32 T cell receptor beta chains from one specimen sequenced in a study of blood T cell repertoires in COVID-19. The protocol was immunoSEQ multiplex PCR, while the TCRdb copy is restricted to in-frame clones and leaves out a portion. This sample has around 200,000 clones, with about nine tenths found just once. What was sequenced was peripheral blood. The receptors here all came from a woman aged 60 to 75 with COVID-19, enrolled during active disease.

The chain employs TRBV11-2 and TRBJ2-7, with D perhaps matching TRBD1 (5 bases). The CDR3 covers 14 residues. The V gene lost 3 bases and the J gene lost 0 bases, with 9 bases spanning the gap. Germline CDR1 reads SGHAT; CDR2 reads FQNNGV. CDR3 DNA sequence: TGTGCCAGCAGCTTTCAGGGTCCCTCCTACGAGCAGTACTTC. It specifies CASSFQGPSYEQYF.

This chain joins TRBV6-6 and TRBJ2-7; 8 bases match TRBD2. Trimming cost V 6 bases and J 4 bases; bases outside gene matches: 11. This CDR3 has 15 residues. Looked up from germline, CDR1 is MNHNY and CDR2 is SVGAGI (reference sequence). In DNA form, the CDR3 reads TGTGCCAGCAGCGTAACGGGACTAGTCGGGTACGAGCAGTACTTC. It specifies CASSVTGLVGYEQYF.

V is TRBV5-5 and J is TRBJ2-1; 7 bases fit TRBD1. V lost 4 bases to trimming and J lost 6 bases; unmatched junction nucleotides: 13. The germline CDR1 and CDR2 sequences are SGHKS and YYEKEE (reference sequence). The CDR3 totals 16 residues. DNA for the CDR3: TGTGCCAGCAGCGTCCCGACCGGGACAGTGGGCAATGAGCAGTTCTTC. As protein: CASSVPTGTVGNEQFF.

This sequence joins TRBV5-6 and TRBJ2-7, with D unclear. CDR1 and CDR2 (germline): SGHDT, YYEEEE. Trimming cost V 0 bases and J 2 bases, with 6 bases left between them. This CDR3 has 13 residues. CDR3 coding DNA: TGTGCCAGCAGCTTGGCCTTAGCCTACGAGCAGTACTTC. Translation: CASSLALAYEQYF.

The chain is built from TRBV30 and TRBJ2-7; TRBD2 matches 16 bases. The CDR3 loop spans 16 amino acids. V lost 4 bases, J lost 3 bases, and 6 bases stayed unmatched. Germline loops: CDR1 GTSNPN, CDR2 SVGIG (reference sequence). CDR3: CAWTSGTSGRVYEQYF. The CDR3 bases are TGTGCCTGGACCTCTGGGACTAGCGGGAGGGTCTACGAGCAGTACTTC.

This clone was observed a single time. Compared with germline, one end of the junction differs, possibly owing to a read error. V gene TRBV7-9 combines with J gene TRBJ2-1, with 9 bases matching TRBD1. Germline V gene lookup returns CDR1 SEHNR and CDR2 FQNEAQ (reference sequence). The CDR3 has 14 amino acids. CDR3 DNA: TGCCTATCAACACAGGGGGCAAACTACAATGAGCAGTTCTTC. Residues: CLSTQGANYNEQFF.

The V call is TRBV6-2 or TRBV6-3, the J call TRBJ1-1; D is unclear. Germline assignment: CDR1 MNHEY and CDR2 SVGEGT. This CDR3 is built from 12 residues. The V gene lost 0 bases and the J gene lost 8 bases, with 7 bases spanning the gap. The CDR3 sequence is CASSYSAWEAFF. CDR3 bases: TGTGCCAGCAGTTACTCGGCCTGGGAAGCTTTCTTT.

This rearrangement joins TRBV19 to TRBJ1-2; tentatively, D is TRBD1 (6 bases). Germline V lookup: CDR1 LNHDA, CDR2 SQIVND (reference sequence). This CDR3 has 13 residues. V lost 6 bases and J 6 bases, leaving 14 bases between the germline ends. DNA for the CDR3: TGTGCCAGTAGCCCCCCGGGACACCATGGCTACACCTTC. It encodes CASSPPGHHGYTF.

The V call is TRBV10-3, the J call TRBJ1-1, with 7 positions matching TRBD1. V was clipped by 6 bases and J by 4 bases; unmatched bases: 8. The CDR3 totals 14 residues. The germline gives CDR1 ENHRY, CDR2 SYGVKD. CDR3 coding DNA: TGTGCCATCAGAGTACAGGGGATTGGCACTGAAGCTTTCTTT. Translating gives CAIRVQGIGTEAFF.

The DNA of the CDR3 is TGTGCCAGTAGTATCCCACAGGGCCAAGGTAATCAGCCCCAGCATTTT. It encodes CASSIPQGQGNQPQHF. The V gene is TRBV19, the J gene TRBJ1-5, with D tentatively TRBD1 (6 bases). Trimming took 3 bases from V and 4 from J, leaving 16 bases between them. The CDR3 runs to 16 residues. Germline V CDR1 and CDR2: LNHDA, SQIVND (reference sequence).

The rearrangement uses TRBV4-1 and TRBJ2-1, with 9 bases that match TRBD2. The germline V gene has CDR1 MGHRA and CDR2 YSYEKL. With V trimmed by 1 base and J by 5 bases, 6 bases remained unmatched. This CDR3 region has 16 residues. The CDR3 DNA follows: TGCGCCAGCAGCCAAGTGGGCGGGAGGGCGAACAATGAGCAGTTCTTC. It encodes CASSQVGGRANNEQFF.

The rearrangement links TRBV12-5 to TRBJ1-5, with 9 bases identical to TRBD1. Trimming removed 3 bases from V and 4 bases from J; junction bases left unmatched: 4. The CDR3 contains 15 residues. Germline lookup yields CDR1 LGHNT and CDR2 FRNRAP. The CDR3 region has the DNA TGTGCTAGTGGTTTCTTCGGACAGGGGAATCAGCCCCAGCATTTT. It yields the protein CASGFFGQGNQPQHF.

This clone was recorded only once. The rearrangement links TRBV27 to TRBJ2-7; 10 nucleotides align to TRBD1. V was clipped by 6 bases and J by 6 bases; unmatched bases: 11. CDR3 length: 15 amino acids. The germline CDR1 and CDR2 sequences are MNHEY and SMNVEV (reference sequence). DNA of the CDR3: TGTGCCAGCAGAACGACAGGGGGCCTACCTTCCGAGCAGTACTTC. Amino acids: CASRTTGGLPSEQYF.

The chain joins TRBV6-5 to TRBJ2-1; D might be TRBD2 (6 bases). Looked up from germline, CDR1 is MNHEY and CDR2 is SVGAGI. Trimming stripped 6 bases from V and 2 bases from J, with 14 bases between. The CDR3 runs to 15 residues. The CDR3 nucleotides read TGTGCCAGCAGGAAAGTAGCGGACCCCTACAATGAGCAGTTCTTC. Amino acids: CASRKVADPYNEQFF.

In nucleotides, the CDR3 is TGTGCCTGGGCAGCGGGACAGGGGGTAAACAATCAGCCCCAGCATTTT. Amino acids: CAWAAGQGVNNQPQHF. V usage is TRBV30 and J usage is TRBJ1-5; 11 bases match TRBD1. This CDR3 region has 16 residues. Germline CDR1 is GTSNPN and CDR2 is SVGIG (reference sequence). V shed 5 bases, J shed 3 bases, and the junction held 9 bases outside the gene matches. The variable domain in full, with the rest retrieved from reference TRBV30 and TRBJ1-5, is SQTIHQWPATLVQPVGSPLSLECTVEGTSNPNLYWYRQAAGRGLQLLFYSVGIGQISSEVPQNLSASRPQDRQFILSSKKLLLSDSGFYLCAWAAGQGVNNQPQHFGDGTRLSIL.

This clone was seen only a few times. The J gene is TRBJ2-2, the V gene TRBV7-2; perhaps TRBD2 as D (6 bases). The CDR3 spans 17 residues. From germline, CDR1 is SGHTA and CDR2 FQGNSA. Trimming shortened V by 1 base and J by 6 bases, and 18 bases separated the two germline ends. The chain's CDR3 is CASSLVSRLGHAGELFF. The CDR3 DNA reads as TGTGCCAGCAGCTTAGTGTCGAGACTAGGTCACGCCGGGGAGCTGTTTTTT.

V and J are TRBV2 and TRBJ2-2, with D maybe TRBD2 (5 bases). This CDR3 is 15 amino acids long. Germline CDR1 SNHLY, CDR2 FYNNEI. V lost 1 base to trimming and J lost 4 bases, with 10 bases between them. The CDR3 reads CASSEVAEGTGELFF. The CDR3 nucleotides are TGTGCCAGCAGTGAAGTCGCCGAGGGCACCGGGGAGCTGTTTTTT.

The V call is TRBV5-1, the J call TRBJ1-4; D gene ambiguous. Trimming took off 4 bases at V and 10 bases at J, with 14 bases between the two ends. The CDR3 totals 13 residues. Per germline, CDR1 SGHRS and CDR2 YFSETQ. CDR3 sequence: CASSPGGEGKLFF. The CDR3, as DNA: TGCGCCAGCAGCCCCGGTGGGGAGGGAAAACTGTTTTTT.

The chain employs TRBV19 and TRBJ1-2; the match to TRBD1 covers 10 bases. The CDR3 extends over 16 amino acids. Unmatched junction bases numbered 11, after V lost 4 bases and J lost 6 bases. The germline CDR1 and CDR2 sequences are LNHDA and SQIVND (reference sequence). The CDR3 here is CASSTWDRGTRDGYTF. The CDR3 DNA is TGTGCCAGTAGTACCTGGGACAGGGGAACGAGAGATGGCTACACCTTC.

This chain connects TRBV5-1 to TRBJ1-5; 8 positions match TRBD1. There are 15 residues in the CDR3. The J segment lost 2 bases and the V segment lost 1 base, leaving 2 bases of the junction unmatched. Looked up from germline, CDR1 is SGHRS and CDR2 is YFSETQ. The CDR3 loop reads CASSLSTGGNQPQHF. CDR3 nucleotide sequence: TGCGCCAGCAGCTTGTCGACAGGGGGCAATCAGCCCCAGCATTTT. The whole variable domain, filled in from reference TRBV5-1 and TRBJ1-5, reads KAGVTQTPRYLIKTRGQQVTLSCSPISGHRSVSWYQQTPGQGLQFLFEYFSETQRNKGNFPGRFSGRQFSNSRSEMNVSTLELGDSALYLCASSLSTGGNQPQHFGDGTRLSIL.

V gene TRBV5-1 combines with J gene TRBJ1-1, with 9 bases aligning to TRBD1. The CDR3 has 15 amino acids. From germline, CDR1 is SGHRS and CDR2 YFSETQ. V lost 4 bases to trimming and J lost 4 bases; unmatched junction nucleotides: 8. The CDR3 is CASSLDRGGATEAFF. The CDR3 DNA follows: TGCGCCAGCAGCCTGGACAGGGGAGGTGCCACTGAAGCTTTCTTT.

V gene TRBV12-5 combines with J gene TRBJ1-2; 10 positions agree with TRBD1. The germline V gene encodes CDR1 LGHNT and CDR2 FRNRAP. J lost 4 bases, V lost 2 bases, and 4 bases had no gene match. The CDR3 is 15 amino acids. Here the CDR3 DNA reads TGTGCTAGTGGTTTGCCGGGACAGGGGAGCTATGGCTACACCTTC. Translation gives CASGLPGQGSYGYTF.

This chain uses TRBV28 with TRBJ2-7; 7 positions agree with TRBD2. This CDR3 is 14 amino acids long. Germline assignment: CDR1 MDHEN and CDR2 SYDVKM. J was trimmed by 10 bases and V by 6 bases; bases with no gene match: 15. The CDR3 spells CASSPSGVIRYQYF. The CDR3 DNA follows: TGTGCCAGCAGCCCAAGCGGGGTCATACGATACCAGTACTTC.

The J gene is TRBJ2-1, the V gene TRBV14, with 12 bases aligning to TRBD2. Germline V gene sequence: CDR1 SGHDN, CDR2 FVKESK. Trimming removed 4 bases from V and 14 bases from J; junction bases left unmatched: 6. The CDR3 is made up of 13 amino acids. This chain's CDR3 is CASSPWTSGEEFF. The CDR3 nucleotides are TGTGCCAGCAGCCCCTGGACTAGCGGGGAGGAGTTCTTC.

This chain connects TRBV19 to TRBJ1-2; 9 bases line up with TRBD1. V was clipped by 4 bases and J by 4 bases; unmatched bases: 7. The CDR3 covers 15 residues. Germline lookup yields CDR1 LNHDA and CDR2 SQIVND (reference sequence). The CDR3 loop reads CASSTSLTGGYGYTF. DNA of the CDR3: TGTGCCAGTAGTACTTCCCTGACAGGGGGCTATGGCTACACCTTC.

This CDR3 is CASSPRLEADTQYF. The CDR3 DNA reads as TGCGCCAGCAGCCCAAGATTAGAAGCTGATACGCAGTATTTT. V gene TRBV5-1 combines with J gene TRBJ2-3; D unclear. Per germline, CDR1 SGHRS and CDR2 YFSETQ. With 4 bases removed from V and 6 bases from J, the gap between germline ends came to 15 bases. This CDR3 spans 14 amino acids.

V and J are TRBV9 and TRBJ1-5, with D unresolved. The CDR3 is 15 amino acids. V was shortened by 3 bases and J by 0 bases, with 10 bases between the two germline ends. Germline V gene lookup returns CDR1 SGDLS and CDR2 YYNGEE. For the CDR3, the DNA is TGTGCCAGCAGCGGCGGGGATTCTAGCAATCAGCCCCAGCATTTT. Its translation is CASSGGDSSNQPQHF.

This sequence joins TRBV3-1 (or the pseudogene TRBV3-2) and TRBJ2-7, with 13 bases matching TRBD2. The CDR3 is 19 residues long. Trimming took 0 bases from V and 3 from J; bases not matched to a gene: 11. Germline V CDR1 and CDR2: LGHDT, YNNKEL (reference sequence). The CDR3 here is CASSQDSTSGRLRGYEQYF. CDR3 nucleotide sequence: TGTGCCAGCAGCCAAGATTCGACTAGCGGGAGGCTACGAGGCTACGAGCAGTACTTC.

This sequence joins TRBV20-1 and TRBJ2-1; 12 nucleotides match TRBD2. The CDR3 is 14 amino acids. V lost 5 bases and J lost 5; bases outside the gene matches: 4. Per the germline V gene, CDR1 is DFQATT and CDR2 is SNEGSKA (reference sequence). The CDR3 reads CSAGGLAGHNEQFF. The CDR3 DNA reads TGCAGTGCTGGTGGACTAGCGGGACACAATGAGCAGTTCTTC.

The chain recombines TRBV11-3 with TRBJ1-5; D perhaps matches TRBD1 (6 bases). V lost 5 bases, J lost 4 bases, and 12 bases lay in between. CDR1 and CDR2 from the germline V gene are SGHNT and YENEEA. The CDR3 is 14 residues long. The CDR3 here is CASSPGHDNQPQHF. The CDR3, as DNA: TGTGCCAGCAGCCCGGGACATGATAATCAGCCCCAGCATTTT.

As concerns this clone: One end of the junction is discordant with germline, which a read error may explain. The CDR3 nucleotides read TGTGCCAGCAGTCTTGGACAGACCAAGTACTTC. Protein sequence: CASSLGQTKYF. The chain joins TRBV6-5 to TRBJ2-5, with D maybe TRBD1 (6 bases). The CDR3 loop spans 11 amino acids. CDR1 is MNHEY and CDR2 is SVGAGI in the germline V gene.

The rearrangement links TRBV3-1 (or the pseudogene TRBV3-2) to TRBJ2-1, with D unresolved. CDR1 LGHDT and CDR2 YNNKEL come from the germline V gene (reference sequence). The length of the CDR3 is 16 residues. V dropped 1 base and J dropped 2 bases, with 12 bases sitting between them. CDR3 region: CASSQGAVEAYNEQFF. CDR3 sequence (DNA): TGTGCCAGCAGCCAAGGTGCAGTCGAGGCCTACAATGAGCAGTTCTTC.